This T cell receptor beta chain appears in the sequencing data of a study of T cell repertoires in cytomegalovirus infection. Study-wide background: Public TCR beta signatures marked donors with CMV infection and the matching HLA. Overall study results and limits: HLA-C-restricted CMV-specific TCR beta clonotypes prevailed in the ex vivo response. The cumulative frequency of public TCR beta families identified carriers of CMV plus the relevant HLA.

Per germline, CDR1 SQVTM and CDR2 ANQGSEA. This CDR3 is built from 14 residues. V shed 1 base and J shed 8 bases, with 15 bases lying between them. With regard to this clonotype: As yet, its antigen is unknown.

TCRdb called the reads again in MiXCR, with one record for every CDR3 protein. The sample includes hundreds of thousands of distinct CDR3 sequences, approximately 24% of them seen just once. The sequence was obtained from a human donor in good health (CMV status not recorded). Some clones in this sample may be carry-over from other donors' samples. Sequenced input: CD8+ T cells from PBMCs. J is TRBJ2-1 and V is TRBV29-1; no clear D gene. The CDR3 region has the DNA TGCAGCGTTGAAGGGACCGATACCATACATGAGCAGTTCTTC. It encodes CSVEGTDTIHEQFF.